A selection of T cell receptor beta chains follows, all from one sample in a study of HIV-infected patients and healthy controls. MiXCR was run by TCRdb on the 5' RACE reads, yielding one entry per CDR3 protein. The sample shows roughly 6,000 distinct CDR3 sequences, 9.5% to 13% of them seen only once. This specimen was blood, taken before antiretroviral therapy. These receptors all come from an adult with HIV infection. Both conserved end residues are part of each CDR3. The D gene is left open where the match is weak. Clone size is stated in some rows and not others, as once, few, many or a class when expanded.

d_call clone_size j_call v_call cdr3_length cdr3_aa cdr3_nt
. many TRBJ2-1 TRBV6-5 15 CASSYRGTSYNEQFF TGTGCCAGCAGTTATCGGGGAACCTCCTACAATGAGCAGTTCTTC
TRBD2 many TRBJ2-5 TRBV29-1 13 CSVIAGGRETQYF TGCAGCGTCATAGCGGGGGGGCGAGAGACCCAGTACTTC
TRBD2 medium-sized TRBJ2-3 TRBV7-6 17 CASSLLGGTRGTDTQYF TGTGCCAGCAGCCTATTGGGGGGGACTAGAGGGACAGATACGCAGTATTTT
. medium-sized TRBJ1-5 TRBV20-1 14 CSAREGEVNQPQHF TGCAGTGCTAGAGAAGGGGAGGTCAATCAGCCCCAGCATTTT
TRBD1 many TRBJ1-3 TRBV20-1 14 CSAGGQSSGNTIYF TGCAGTGCTGGGGGACAGAGCTCCGGAAACACCATATATTTT
. medium-sized TRBJ2-3 TRBV27 14 CASSPSMGRDTQYF TGTGCCAGCAGTCCGTCGATGGGGAGAGATACGCAGTATTTT
TRBD2 medium-sized TRBJ2-1 TRBV7-6 15 CASSPPGLAGNEQFF TGTGCCAGCAGCCCGCCCGGACTAGCGGGCAATGAGCAGTTCTTC
. many TRBJ1-3 TRBV18 14 CASSPTGSGNTIYF TGTGCCAGCTCACCGACTGGCTCTGGAAACACCATATATTTT
. large TRBJ1-4 TRBV19 12 CASKPPGEKLFF TGTGCCAGTAAGCCCCCGGGTGAAAAACTGTTTTTT
TRBD2 many TRBJ2-7 TRBV7-6 14 CASSVSGGAYEQYF TGTGCCAGCAGCGTTAGCGGGGGGGCATACGAGCAGTACTTC
TRBD1 many TRBJ1-1 TRBV3-1 16 CASRKQGYHMNTEAFF TGTGCCAGCAGGAAACAGGGGTACCACATGAACACTGAAGCTTTCTTT
. . TRBJ1-1 TRBV10-3 13 CAISERGPGEAFF TGTGCCATCAGTGAAAGAGGGCCCGGGGAGGCTTTCTTT
. many TRBJ1-2 TRBV20-1 13 CSAQISRSYGYTF TGCAGTGCCCAAATATCCAGATCCTATGGCTACACCTTC
. many TRBJ1-1 TRBV6-6 10 CASSYPKAFF TGTGCCAGCAGTTACCCTAAAGCTTTCTTT
TRBD2 . TRBJ2-3 TRBV20-1 17 CSTRDGAGGVFTDTQYF TGCAGTACTAGAGACGGGGCGGGGGGGGTATTCACAGATACGCAGTATTTT
TRBD1 many TRBJ1-5 TRBV12-3/TRBV12-4 15 CASSLRGQGNQPQHF TGTGCCAGCAGTTTACGAGGACAGGGCAATCAGCCCCAGCATTTT
. medium-sized TRBJ2-1 TRBV28 13 CASSPAGQNEQFF TGTGCCAGCAGCCCCGCGGGGCAAAATGAGCAGTTCTTC
. . TRBJ1-5 TRBV12-3/TRBV12-4 14 CASSTRGRNQPQHF TGTGCCAGCAGTACCCGGGGACGCAATCAGCCCCAGCATTTT
. medium-sized TRBJ2-1 TRBV7-9 15 CASSLGILRDNEQFF TGTGCCAGCAGCTTAGGTATATTAAGAGACAATGAGCAGTTCTTC
. many TRBJ1-5 TRBV18 14 CASSPQKGDQPQHF TGTGCCAGCTCACCTCAGAAGGGCGATCAGCCCCAGCATTTT
. few TRBJ1-5 TRBV12-3/TRBV12-4 14 CASSPGLDNQPQHF TGTGCCAGCAGCCCCGGGTTGGACAATCAGCCCCAGCATTTT
. medium-sized TRBJ1-2 TRBV7-2 14 CASSLVFRSYGYTF TGTGCCAGCAGCTTAGTTTTCCGGTCCTATGGCTACACCTTC
. many TRBJ1-1 TRBV27 13 CASSFRSAAEAFF TGTGCCAGCAGTTTCCGGTCGGCGGCTGAAGCTTTCTTT
TRBD1 . TRBJ2-1 TRBV11-1 14 CASSSTDRNNEQFF TGTGCCAGCAGCTCTACGGACAGGAACAATGAGCAGTTCTTC
. many TRBJ2-1 TRBV6-5 13 CASSPGRGHEQFF TGTGCCAGCAGTCCGGGACGGGGACATGAGCAGTTCTTC
. medium-sized TRBJ2-5 TRBV29-1 12 CSVENRQETQYF TGCAGCGTCGAAAACCGACAAGAGACCCAGTACTTC
. medium-sized TRBJ2-5 TRBV7-2 14 CASSSQGIGETQYF TGTGCCAGCAGCTCACAGGGAATCGGCGAGACCCAGTACTTC
. few TRBJ1-1 TRBV19 13 CASSIDLASEAFF TGTGCCAGTAGTATAGATCTGGCTTCCGAAGCTTTCTTT
. medium-sized TRBJ2-1 TRBV24-1 15 CATSDLEIGVVEQFF TGTGCCACCAGTGATTTGGAGATAGGCGTGGTTGAGCAGTTCTTC
. medium-sized TRBJ1-3 TRBV6-9 15 CASSSPGRSGNTIYF TGTGCCAGCAGTTCCCCGGGCCGCTCTGGAAACACCATATATTTT
. . TRBJ1-1 TRBV7-9 12 CASSRRETEAFF TGTGCCAGCAGCCGCCGGGAGACTGAAGCTTTCTTT
. few TRBJ2-3 TRBV6-5 15 CASSYSTKAADTQYF TGTGCCAGCAGTTACTCGACTAAAGCGGCAGATACGCAGTATTTT
. medium-sized TRBJ2-7 TRBV6-5 13 CASSWSSSAEQYF TGTGCCAGCAGTTGGTCTAGTTCGGCCGAGCAGTACTTC
TRBD1 medium-sized TRBJ2-7 TRBV28 14 CASSFGTGRYEQYF TGTGCCAGCAGTTTCGGGACAGGGCGCTACGAGCAGTACTTC
TRBD1 few TRBJ1-1 TRBV27 14 CASSPQGLNTEAFF TGTGCCAGCAGTCCACAGGGGTTGAACACTGAAGCTTTCTTT
TRBD1 medium-sized TRBJ1-2 TRBV12-3/TRBV12-4 14 CASSPSGTGSGYTF TGTGCCAGCAGCCCCTCCGGGACAGGGAGTGGCTACACCTTC
. medium-sized TRBJ1-2 TRBV7-9 13 CASAGGRDYGYTF TGTGCGAGCGCGGGGGGGCGTGACTATGGCTACACCTTC
. many TRBJ2-3 TRBV29-1 12 CSVEADTDTQYF TGCAGCGTTGAAGCCGACACAGATACGCAGTATTTT
. medium-sized TRBJ1-1 TRBV7-8 15 CASRRRDTMNTEAFF TGTGCCAGCAGACGCCGGGACACAATGAACACTGAAGCTTTCTTT
. medium-sized TRBJ2-2 TRBV19 14 CASSPSGYTGELFF TGTGCCAGTAGTCCCTCGGGGTATACCGGGGAGCTGTTTTTT
TRBD1 . TRBJ2-1 TRBV5-1 16 CASSRATGQNYNEQFF TGCGCCAGCAGCAGAGCCACGGGACAGAACTACAATGAGCAGTTCTTC
TRBD2 medium-sized TRBJ2-3 TRBV4-2 15 CASSQTGGSTDTQYF TGTGCCAGCAGCCAAACGGGGGGTTCCACAGATACGCAGTATTTT
. many TRBJ2-7 TRBV6-5 13 CASSYGAGYEQYF TGTGCCAGCAGTTACGGAGCCGGTTACGAGCAGTACTTC
. . TRBJ2-5 TRBV6-4 13 CASSPGLGETQYF TGTGCCAGCAGTCCGGGACTTGGAGAGACCCAGTACTTC
. many TRBJ2-1 TRBV7-2 15 CASSLTGQSYNEQFF TGTGCCAGCAGCTTAACAGGGCAGTCCTACAATGAGCAGTTCTTC
. medium-sized TRBJ1-1 TRBV6-6 12 CASSYVQGVAFF TGTGCCAGCAGTTACGTACAGGGAGTAGCTTTCTTT
. . TRBJ2-5 TRBV7-9 11 CASSAPGTQYF TGTGCCAGCAGCGCTCCCGGGACCCAGTACTTC
. medium-sized TRBJ2-7 TRBV5-1 13 CASSGPNSYEQYF TGCGCCAGCAGCGGCCCGAACTCCTACGAGCAGTACTTC
. . TRBJ1-5 TRBV12-3/TRBV12-4 14 CASSSSQDNQPQHF TGTGCCAGCAGTTCCTCACAAGACAATCAGCCCCAGCATTTT
. medium-sized TRBJ2-2 TRBV27 16 CASSRVGTGLTGELFF TGTGCCAGCAGCCGGGTCGGGACTGGGCTCACCGGGGAGCTGTTTTTT
. . TRBJ1-1 TRBV5-1 15 CASSLGWGANTEAFF TGCGCCAGCAGCTTGGGTTGGGGGGCGAACACTGAAGCTTTCTTT
. few TRBJ2-3 TRBV6-5 15 CASSQTGLRTDTQYF TGTGCCAGCAGTCAAACAGGTCTTCGCACAGATACGCAGTATTTT
. medium-sized TRBJ2-6 TRBV3-1 14 CASSQSGSANVLTF TGTGCCAGCAGCCAGAGCGGGTCGGCCAACGTCCTGACTTTC
TRBD1 many TRBJ2-2 TRBV6-1 14 CASLRQGPTGELFF TGTGCCAGCCTCCGACAGGGTCCCACCGGGGAGCTGTTTTTT
TRBD1 many TRBJ1-5 TRBV19 15 CASTPGGFANQPQHF TGTGCCAGTACCCCAGGGGGCTTCGCCAATCAGCCCCAGCATTTT
. . TRBJ2-5 TRBV5-1 15 CASSFGTSKGETQYF TGCGCCAGCAGCTTCGGGACATCGAAGGGAGAGACCCAGTACTTC
. medium-sized TRBJ2-3 TRBV5-1 17 CASSALALISPLDTQYF TGCGCCAGCAGCGCCTTAGCGCTCATCAGCCCCCTGGATACGCAGTATTTT